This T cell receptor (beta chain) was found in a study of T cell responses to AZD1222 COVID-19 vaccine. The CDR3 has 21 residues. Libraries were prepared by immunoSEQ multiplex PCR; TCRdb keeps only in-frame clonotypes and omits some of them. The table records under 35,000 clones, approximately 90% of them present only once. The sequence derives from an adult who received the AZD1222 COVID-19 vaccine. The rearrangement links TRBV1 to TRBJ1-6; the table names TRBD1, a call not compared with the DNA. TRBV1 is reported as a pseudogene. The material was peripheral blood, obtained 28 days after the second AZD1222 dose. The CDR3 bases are TGCACCAGCAGCCAACACGAAACAAACAGCGACGGGACAGCTTATAATTCACCCCTCCACTTT. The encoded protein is CTSSQHETNSDGTAYNSPLHF.